This record looks at one T cell receptor beta chain sequence and its context. The data derive from a study of OX40 agonist ivuxolimab in advanced cancers. Study overall: Patients with hepatocellular carcinoma, melanoma, renal cell or head and neck cancer made up the dose-escalation patients.

Germline-derived CDR1 and CDR2 are ENHRY and SYGVKD. The V end lost 10 bases, the J end lost 4 bases, and 13 bases lay between the germline ends. The CDR3 sequence is 13 residues long. Cycle 7 day 1, cycle 4 day 1, and baseline were the timepoints at which blood was sampled. Data came from immunoSEQ multiplex PCR; TCRdb stores just in-frame clones and leaves some out. The repertoire has about 100,000 clones, about nine tenths of them found once; the top ten carry about 0.31%. The receptor was isolated from an adult with an advanced solid tumor such as melanoma, head and neck, liver or kidney cancer. V gene TRBV10-3 combines with J gene TRBJ2-2, with D perhaps given as TRBD1 or TRBD2 (6 bases each). The material was CD4+ or CD8+ T cells sorted from blood, obtained in a trial of the OX40 agonist ivuxolimab. CDR3 coding DNA: TGTGCCAGCAAGGGGGGAGTCACCGGGGAGCTGTTTTTT. This codes for CASKGGVTGELFF.